Shown below are 16 T cell receptor beta chains from a single sample sequenced in a study of cytomegalovirus exposure and HLA in healthy donors. The method was immunoSEQ multiplex PCR; TCRdb's version includes in-frame clones alone and lacks a portion of them. The table has some 170,000 clones, about 89% seen once. Sequencing input: PBMCs. Every receptor here comes from a man between 18 and 35 years old in good health and CMV-seropositive.

This chain joins TRBV9 and TRBJ2-7, with a tentative D call TRBD2 (6 bases). Germline V lookup: CDR1 SGDLS, CDR2 YYNGEE. Trimming stripped 4 bases from V and 3 bases from J, with 14 bases between. The CDR3 loop spans 14 amino acids. CDR3 sequence: CASSLKGGNYEQYF. The CDR3 bases are TGTGCCAGCAGCCTTAAGGGCGGGAACTACGAGCAGTACTTC. Filled out from reference TRBV9 and TRBJ2-7, the complete variable domain reads DSGVTQTPKHLITATGQRVTLRCSPRSGDLSVYWYQQSLDQGLQFLIQYYNGEERAKGNILERFSAQQFPDLHSELNLSSLELGDSALYFCASSLKGGNYEQYFGPGTRLTVT.

The V call is TRBV9, the J call TRBJ2-7, with D hard to call. The length of the CDR3 is 14 residues. CDR1 and CDR2 from the germline V gene are SGDLS and YYNGEE. Deletions cut 0 bases from V and 2 bases from J, with 9 bases between. CDR3 nucleotide sequence: TGTGCCAGCAGCGTAGGCCAGAATACCTACGAGCAGTACTTC. Translating gives CASSVGQNTYEQYF. The full variable domain, in which reference TRBV9 and TRBJ2-7 provide the parts outside the CDR3, is DSGVTQTPKHLITATGQRVTLRCSPRSGDLSVYWYQQSLDQGLQFLIQYYNGEERAKGNILERFSAQQFPDLHSELNLSSLELGDSALYFCASSVGQNTYEQYFGPGTRLTVT.

The gene calls are TRBV4-2 and TRBJ2-2; 7 bases are shared with TRBD1. Germline assignment: CDR1 LGHNA and CDR2 YNFKEQ. This CDR3 is 16 amino acids long. Losses at the gene ends were 1 base for V and 0 bases for J; bases not matched to a gene: 2. This CDR3 is CASSQGTGANTGELFF. CDR3 coding DNA: TGTGCCAGCAGCCAAGGGACAGGCGCGAACACCGGGGAGCTGTTTTTT.

The chain employs TRBV5-6 and TRBJ1-2, with TRBD1 identical over 8 bases. The V gene's germline CDR1 is SGHDT and CDR2 YYEEEE. J lost 4 bases, V lost 7 bases, and 15 bases had no gene match. This CDR3 has 16 residues. The CDR3 here is CASLLVGRQGSYGYTF. Here the CDR3 DNA reads TGTGCCAGCCTCTTGGTGGGGAGACAGGGGTCCTATGGCTACACCTTC.

The chain uses TRBV5-4 and TRBJ1-4; possible D gene TRBD1, 6 bases. Trimming took 0 bases from V and 5 from J, leaving 11 bases between them. Germline V gene data show CDR1 as SGHNT and CDR2 as YYREEE (reference sequence). The CDR3 sequence is 15 residues long. CDR3 region: CASSLGDTENEKLFF. As DNA, the CDR3 is TGTGCCAGCAGCTTGGGGGACACAGAGAATGAAAAACTGTTTTTT.

The CDR3 nucleotides are TGTGCCAGCAGCCGTCCCGGGGGTGAGACCCAGTACTTC. It specifies CASSRPGGETQYF. The chain has TRBV13 and TRBJ2-5; TRBD2 might be the D (6 bases). V lost 5 bases and J 5 bases, leaving 12 bases between the germline ends. CDR3 length: 13 residues. The germline V gene has CDR1 PRHDT and CDR2 FYEKMQ (reference sequence).

This chain connects TRBV28 to TRBJ2-1; TRBD2 is a possible D gene (6 bases). Germline V lookup: CDR1 MDHEN, CDR2 SYDVKM. This CDR3 contains 17 residues. V was shortened by 5 bases and J by 10 bases, with 27 bases between the two germline ends. CDR3 region: CASSTAVGAANAGEQFF. CDR3 DNA: TGTGCCAGCAGTACCGCGGTGGGAGCGGCCAACGCGGGGGAGCAGTTCTTC.

This clone was recorded once. This chain uses TRBV7-3 with TRBJ1-2; unclear D gene. Germline V lookup: CDR1 SGHTA, CDR2 FQGTGA. The CDR3 runs to 13 residues. V was pared by 5 bases and J by 6 bases, with 13 bases between. The CDR3 nucleotides are TGTGCCAGCAGCCCTTCGCGGGAAGATGGCTACACCTTC. The encoded protein is CASSPSREDGYTF.

The V and J genes are TRBV20-1 and TRBJ2-2; D is undetermined. Looked up from germline, CDR1 is DFQATT and CDR2 is SNEGSKA (reference sequence). V was pared by 5 bases and J by 8 bases, with 9 bases between. CDR3 length equals 11 residues. The chain's CDR3 is CSAPELGELFF. CDR3 sequence (DNA): TGCAGTGCTCCCGAGCTAGGGGAGCTGTTTTTT.

The J gene is TRBJ2-5, the V gene TRBV5-1; 10 nucleotides agree with TRBD2. V lost 4 bases to trimming and J lost 4 bases; unmatched junction nucleotides: 7. The CDR3 is made up of 15 amino acids. Germline lookup yields CDR1 SGHRS and CDR2 YFSETQ. The CDR3 reads CASSTSGTPGETQYF. The CDR3 DNA follows: TGCGCCAGCAGCACTAGCGGGACCCCGGGAGAGACCCAGTACTTC. The variable domain in full, with the rest retrieved from reference TRBV5-1 and TRBJ2-5, is KAGVTQTPRYLIKTRGQQVTLSCSPISGHRSVSWYQQTPGQGLQFLFEYFSETQRNKGNFPGRFSGRQFSNSRSEMNVSTLELGDSALYLCASSTSGTPGETQYFGPGTRLLVL.

The rearrangement links TRBV9 to TRBJ2-7; D is possibly TRBD2 (5 bases). The CDR3 spans 15 residues. V shed 0 bases and J shed 0 bases, with 10 bases lying between them. Germline V gene data show CDR1 as SGDLS and CDR2 as YYNGEE. The CDR3 reads CASSVEPGSSYEQYF. CDR3 in DNA: TGTGCCAGCAGCGTAGAACCGGGATCCTCCTACGAGCAGTACTTC.

The genes are TRBV4-2 and TRBJ1-2; D gene ambiguous. V lost 2 bases to trimming and J lost 8 bases, with 9 bases between them. This CDR3 spans 12 amino acids. Germline V gene sequence: CDR1 LGHNA, CDR2 YNFKEQ. CDR3 amino acids: CASSQTAGGYTF. As DNA, the CDR3 is TGTGCCAGCAGCCAAACTGCGGGAGGCTACACCTTC.

V gene TRBV5-6 combines with J gene TRBJ1-1; TRBD1 might be the D (5 bases). V dropped 0 bases and J dropped 11 bases, with 17 bases sitting between them. The CDR3 runs to 14 residues. Germline V lookup: CDR1 SGHDT, CDR2 YYEEEE. The CDR3 here is CASSLEGVHHRAFF. CDR3 DNA sequence: TGTGCCAGCAGCTTGGAAGGGGTCCACCATCGGGCTTTCTTT.

The chain is built from TRBV30 and TRBJ2-5; TRBD2 aligns across 7 bases. The V and J ends lost 3 bases and 0 bases, in that order; junction bases with no gene match: 13. The CDR3 runs to 17 residues. CDR1 and CDR2 (germline): GTSNPN, SVGIG (reference sequence). DNA of the CDR3: TGTGCCTGGAGACCGATGGGGGGGGGTACTCACCAAGAGACCCAGTACTTC. Translated: CAWRPMGGGTHQETQYF.

This clone was found many times. The chain uses TRBV6-5 and TRBJ1-2, with 8 bases matching TRBD1. Per the germline V gene, CDR1 is MNHEY and CDR2 is SVGAGI. This CDR3 spans 13 amino acids. The J segment lost 7 bases and the V segment lost 4 bases, leaving 5 bases of the junction unmatched. The CDR3 here is CASSFGQGFGYTF. The CDR3, as DNA: TGTGCCAGCAGTTTTGGACAGGGCTTTGGCTACACCTTC.

V usage is TRBV18 and J usage is TRBJ2-2; the D is unclear. V gave up 3 bases and J gave up 9 bases, with 11 bases separating them. In germline, CDR1 is KGHSH, CDR2 LQKENI. The CDR3 runs 13 residues. CDR3 sequence reads: CASSPLEFRELFF. For the CDR3, the DNA is TGTGCCAGCTCACCGTTGGAGTTCAGGGAGCTGTTTTTT.